This T cell receptor beta chain was captured in a study of cytomegalovirus exposure and HLA in healthy donors. Study-wide results and caveats: Accurate prediction of most subjects' HLA-A and HLA-B alleles from TCR beta sequences was reported.

On this clone itself: Its antigen is not known.

PCR amplification relied on 60 Vbeta primers (plus 13 Jbeta primers). Using immunoSEQ multiplex PCR, the repertoire was profiled, and TCRdb retains in-frame clones only, with some absent. Altogether under 150,000 clones are present, approximately 84% being singletons, with the ten largest covering approximately 2.6%. The germline gives CDR1 LNHDA, CDR2 SQIVND (reference sequence). V gave up 7 bases and J gave up 5 bases; unmatched junction bases: 8. The CDR3 covers 14 residues. This TCR was sampled from a boy aged 2 to 10 in good health and CMV-seronegative. The sample was PBMCs. The chain carries TRBV19 and TRBJ1-1, with TRBD1 matching 9 bases. The CDR3: CASKGPGQGTEAFF. The CDR3 region has the DNA TGTGCCAGTAAAGGACCGGGACAGGGAACTGAAGCTTTCTTT.